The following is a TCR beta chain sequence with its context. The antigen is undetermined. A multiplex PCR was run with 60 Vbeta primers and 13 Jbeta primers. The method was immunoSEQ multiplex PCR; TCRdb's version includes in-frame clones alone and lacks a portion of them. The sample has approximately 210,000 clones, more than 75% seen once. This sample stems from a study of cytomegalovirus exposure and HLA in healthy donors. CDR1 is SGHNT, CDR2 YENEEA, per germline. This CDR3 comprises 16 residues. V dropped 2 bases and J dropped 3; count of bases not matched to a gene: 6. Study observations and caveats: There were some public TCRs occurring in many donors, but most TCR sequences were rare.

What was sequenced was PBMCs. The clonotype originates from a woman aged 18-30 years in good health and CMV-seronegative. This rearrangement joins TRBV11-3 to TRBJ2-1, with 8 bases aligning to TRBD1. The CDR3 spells CASSLMGTGRYNEQFF. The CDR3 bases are TGTGCCAGCAGCTTAATGGGGACAGGTCGCTACAATGAGCAGTTCTTC.